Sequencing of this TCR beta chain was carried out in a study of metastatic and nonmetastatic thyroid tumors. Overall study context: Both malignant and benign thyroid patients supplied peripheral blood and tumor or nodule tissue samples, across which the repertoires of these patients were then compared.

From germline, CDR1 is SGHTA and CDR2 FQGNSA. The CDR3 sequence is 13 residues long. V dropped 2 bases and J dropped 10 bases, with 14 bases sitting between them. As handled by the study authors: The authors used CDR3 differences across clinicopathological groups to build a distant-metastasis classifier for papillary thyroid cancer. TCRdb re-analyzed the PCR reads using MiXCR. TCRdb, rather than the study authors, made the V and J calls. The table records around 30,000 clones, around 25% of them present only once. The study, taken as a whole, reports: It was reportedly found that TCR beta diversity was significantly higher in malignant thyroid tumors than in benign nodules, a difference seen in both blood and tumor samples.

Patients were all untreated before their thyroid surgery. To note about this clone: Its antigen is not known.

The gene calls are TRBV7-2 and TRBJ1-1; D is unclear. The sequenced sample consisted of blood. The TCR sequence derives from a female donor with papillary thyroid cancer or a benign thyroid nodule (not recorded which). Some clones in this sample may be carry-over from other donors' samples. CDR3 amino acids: CASSLKDLHAAFF. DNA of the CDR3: TGTGCCAGCAGCTTAAAGGACCTCCATGCAGCTTTCTTT.